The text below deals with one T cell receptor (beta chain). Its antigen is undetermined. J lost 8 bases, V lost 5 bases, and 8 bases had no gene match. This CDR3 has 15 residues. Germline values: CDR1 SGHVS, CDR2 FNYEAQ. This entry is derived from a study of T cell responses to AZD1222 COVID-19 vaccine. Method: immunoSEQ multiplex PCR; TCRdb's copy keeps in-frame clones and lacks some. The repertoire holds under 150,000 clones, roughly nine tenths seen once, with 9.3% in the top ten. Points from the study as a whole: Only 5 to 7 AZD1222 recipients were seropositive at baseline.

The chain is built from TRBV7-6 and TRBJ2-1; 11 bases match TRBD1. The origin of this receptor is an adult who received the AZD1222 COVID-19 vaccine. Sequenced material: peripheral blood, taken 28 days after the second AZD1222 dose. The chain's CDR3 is CASSTRTGGVDEQFF. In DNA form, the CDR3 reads TGTGCCAGCAGCACACGGACAGGGGGCGTCGATGAGCAGTTCTTC.